What follows describes a single TCR beta chain. The sample is drawn from a study of blood T cell repertoires in COVID-19. Seattle cases were enrolled at active infection and followed longitudinally. The CDR3 length is 14 residues. Trimming took 5 bases from V and 7 from J; bases not matched to a gene: 5. Germline CDR1 SEHNR, CDR2 FQNEAQ (reference sequence). In the study's own analysis: Reference gene primer amplification yielded estimated nucleated cell counts. Generated by immunoSEQ multiplex PCR, the TCRdb table keeps only in-frame clones and is missing some. V and J calls and clone size follow that table, whereas D and trimming were derived from the DNA. The sample consists of over 100,000 clones, approximately 86% of them appearing once.

This receptor was identified in a woman in her 70s with COVID-19, enrolled during active disease. Sample: peripheral blood. This rearrangement joins TRBV7-9 to TRBJ1-6; 7 bases map to TRBD1. CDR3 sequence: CASSQGQMNSPLHF. CDR3 coding DNA: TGTGCCAGCAGCCAGGGACAGATGAATTCACCCCTCCACTTT.